The following is a T cell receptor beta chain sequence with its context. The sample originates from a study of response to subunit inactivated influenza vaccine. The CDR3 has 15 residues. Per the germline V gene, CDR1 is SQVTM and CDR2 is ANQGSEA. V was cut by 3 bases and J by 0 bases, with 14 bases left in between. TCRdb ran MiXCR on the RT-PCR reads and lists one entry per CDR3 protein. The sample holds about 540,000 distinct CDR3 sequences, 20% to 25% seen once. These data were also filed under a second study, of T cells expressing NK-cell markers. According to that study: TCR beta cDNA was generated via 5'RACE template switching incorporating UMIs.

The rearrangement links TRBV29-1 to TRBJ1-1; D might be TRBD1 (5 bases). Sequences were derived from CD4+ T cells sorted from PBMCs, sampled approximately 13 days after vaccination. The source is a man aged 50 or older who received an inactivated influenza vaccine. CDR3: CSVENRLRMNTEAFF. The CDR3 DNA reads TGCAGCGTTGAGAACAGGTTACGTATGAACACTGAAGCTTTCTTT.